These T cell receptor beta chains were read from a single sample in a study of blood T cell repertoires in COVID-19. This table comes from immunoSEQ multiplex PCR, and its TCRdb copy is limited to in-frame clones, with some not included. Of roughly 53,000 clones in the sample, about three quarters are singletons; the top ten hold roughly a fifth. Specimen: peripheral blood. Receptors were obtained from a man aged 45-65 years with active or convalescent COVID-19. Both conserved end residues are part of each CDR3. D genes are given only for firm matches. Expanded clones are given a class, and other clones once, few, many or no size at all.

j_call: TRBJ1-5
d_call: TRBD1
clone_size: NA
v_call: TRBV15
cdr3_aa: CATSSIVWGQGDDQPQHF
cdr3_nt: TGTGCCACCAGCAGTATAGTTTGGGGACAGGGGGACGATCAGCCCCAGCATTTT

j_call: TRBJ1-4
d_call: TRBD1
clone_size: NA
v_call: TRBV7-2
cdr3_aa: CASSLSTGTNEKLFF
cdr3_nt: TGTGCCAGCAGCTTGTCGACAGGGACTAATGAAAAACTGTTTTTT

j_call: TRBJ2-7
d_call: NA
clone_size: few
v_call: TRBV5-4
cdr3_aa: CAKDGNEQYF
cdr3_nt: TGTGCCAAAGACGGGAACGAGCAGTACTTC

j_call: TRBJ1-2
d_call: NA
clone_size: NA
v_call: TRBV7-9
cdr3_aa: CASSLDTSGGYTF
cdr3_nt: TGTGCCAGCAGCTTAGACACCAGCGGTGGCTACACCTTC

j_call: TRBJ1-6
d_call: NA
clone_size: NA
v_call: TRBV10-3
cdr3_aa: CAISGSRDTNNSPLHF
cdr3_nt: TGTGCCATCAGTGGGAGTAGGGACACTAATAATTCACCCCTCCACTTT

j_call: TRBJ2-5
d_call: NA
clone_size: few
v_call: TRBV5-4
cdr3_aa: CASSLGLAPRETQYF
cdr3_nt: TGTGCCAGCAGCTTGGGTCTAGCCCCCCGGGAGACCCAGTACTTC

j_call: TRBJ1-5
d_call: NA
clone_size: NA
v_call: TRBV10-2
cdr3_aa: CASRIGGLSNQPQHF
cdr3_nt: TGCGCCAGCCGGATCGGGGGGCTAAGCAATCAGCCCCAGCATTTT

j_call: TRBJ1-5
d_call: NA
clone_size: NA
v_call: TRBV18
cdr3_aa: CASSPSGQGSYQPQHF
cdr3_nt: TGTGCCAGCTCACCTTCCGGGCAGGGAAGTTATCAGCCCCAGCATTTT

j_call: TRBJ2-3
d_call: NA
clone_size: NA
v_call: TRBV19
cdr3_aa: CASGYRSTDTQYF
cdr3_nt: TGTGCCAGTGGTTACAGGTCCACAGATACGCAGTATTTT

j_call: TRBJ1-5
d_call: NA
clone_size: NA
v_call: TRBV7-2
cdr3_aa: CASSLNRVGSNQPQHF
cdr3_nt: TGTGCCAGCAGCTTGAACAGGGTGGGGAGCAATCAGCCCCAGCATTTT

j_call: TRBJ2-2
d_call: NA
clone_size: NA
v_call: TRBV3-1/TRBV3-2
cdr3_aa: CASSQGGGDYGELFF
cdr3_nt: TGTGCCAGCAGCCAAGGGGGCGGGGATTACGGGGAGCTGTTTTTT

j_call: TRBJ1-2
d_call: NA
clone_size: once
v_call: TRBV4-1
cdr3_aa: CASSQGGTVLGYTF
cdr3_nt: TGCGCCAGCAGCCAAGGCGGAACGGTACTAGGCTACACCTTC

j_call: TRBJ1-3
d_call: TRBD1
clone_size: few
v_call: TRBV9
cdr3_aa: CASSARTGENRNTIYF
cdr3_nt: TGTGCCAGCAGCGCCCGGACAGGGGAAAATCGAAACACCATATATTTT

j_call: TRBJ1-4
d_call: NA
clone_size: NA
v_call: TRBV5-1
cdr3_aa: CASSSGILLTTNEKLFF
cdr3_nt: TGCGCCAGCAGTTCAGGGATTCTCTTGACAACTAATGAAAAACTGTTTTTT

j_call: TRBJ2-1
d_call: TRBD1
clone_size: NA
v_call: TRBV29-1
cdr3_aa: CSVLRWTGNNEQFF
cdr3_nt: TGCAGCGTTCTGAGGTGGACAGGGAACAATGAGCAGTTCTTC

j_call: TRBJ2-3
d_call: NA
clone_size: NA
v_call: TRBV5-6
cdr3_aa: CASNQGQITDTQYF
cdr3_nt: TGTGCCAGCAACCAGGGGCAGATCACAGATACGCAGTATTTT

j_call: TRBJ2-1
d_call: TRBD2
clone_size: NA
v_call: TRBV19
cdr3_aa: CASSMGLVSEQFF
cdr3_nt: TGTGCCAGTAGTATGGGACTAGTCTCTGAGCAGTTCTTC

j_call: TRBJ1-3
d_call: TRBD1
clone_size: NA
v_call: TRBV15
cdr3_aa: CATSPDRGVGNTIYF
cdr3_nt: TGTGCCACCAGTCCGGACAGGGGAGTCGGAAACACCATATATTTT

j_call: TRBJ1-2
d_call: NA
clone_size: NA
v_call: TRBV4-1
cdr3_aa: CASSQGQGYYGYTF
cdr3_nt: TGCGCCAGCAGCCAAGGGCAGGGGTACTATGGCTACACCTTC

j_call: TRBJ2-3
d_call: TRBD1
clone_size: NA
v_call: TRBV18
cdr3_aa: CASSPRGTGSSFTDTQYF
cdr3_nt: TGTGCCAGCTCACCCCGCGGGACAGGTTCCTCCTTCACAGATACGCAGTATTTT

j_call: TRBJ2-1
d_call: NA
clone_size: few
v_call: TRBV28
cdr3_aa: CASSPPGRRFNEQFF
cdr3_nt: TGTGCCAGCAGTCCCCCCGGTAGGAGGTTTAATGAGCAGTTCTTC

j_call: TRBJ1-4
d_call: NA
clone_size: once
v_call: TRBV25-1
cdr3_aa: CASSDTTRRTDEKLFF
cdr3_nt: TGTGCCAGCAGTGACACAACCCGTCGGACAGATGAAAAACTGTTTTTT

j_call: TRBJ2-7
d_call: TRBD2
clone_size: few
v_call: TRBV9
cdr3_aa: CASSTAGEDEQYF
cdr3_nt: TGTGCCAGCAGCACAGCGGGAGAGGACGAGCAGTACTTC

j_call: TRBJ1-2
d_call: TRBD1
clone_size: NA
v_call: TRBV9
cdr3_aa: CASSVEVRTQTGADGYTF
cdr3_nt: TGTGCCAGCAGCGTAGAGGTCAGGACTCAAACAGGGGCGGATGGCTACACCTTC

j_call: TRBJ1-6
d_call: TRBD1
clone_size: NA
v_call: TRBV2
cdr3_aa: CASTGQGAWGSPLHF
cdr3_nt: TGTGCCAGCACCGGACAGGGGGCATGGGGTTCACCCCTCCACTTT

j_call: TRBJ2-5
d_call: TRBD2
clone_size: NA
v_call: TRBV15
cdr3_aa: CATSRGGTSGRETQYF
cdr3_nt: TGTGCCACCAGCAGGGGGGGGACTAGCGGGAGAGAGACCCAGTACTTC

j_call: TRBJ1-5
d_call: NA
clone_size: NA
v_call: TRBV3-1/TRBV3-2
cdr3_aa: CASSHRQYNQPQHF
cdr3_nt: TGTGCCAGCAGCCACAGACAGTACAATCAGCCCCAGCATTTT

j_call: TRBJ1-4
d_call: TRBD1
clone_size: once
v_call: TRBV11-1
cdr3_aa: CASSRDRGGEKLFF
cdr3_nt: TGTGCCAGCAGCCGGGACAGGGGAGGCGAAAAACTGTTTTTT

j_call: TRBJ2-2
d_call: TRBD1
clone_size: NA
v_call: TRBV5-1
cdr3_aa: CASSLVGQGTGELFF
cdr3_nt: TGCGCCAGCAGCTTGGTGGGACAGGGGACCGGGGAGCTGTTTTTT

j_call: TRBJ2-1
d_call: TRBD1
clone_size: NA
v_call: TRBV3-1/TRBV3-2
cdr3_aa: CASSLNRGSNEQFF
cdr3_nt: TGTGCCAGCAGCCTTAACAGGGGCTCCAATGAGCAGTTCTTC

j_call: TRBJ1-3
d_call: TRBD1
clone_size: few
v_call: TRBV5-1
cdr3_aa: CASSFSTGGGNTIYF
cdr3_nt: TGCGCCAGCAGCTTTTCGACAGGGGGAGGAAACACCATATATTTT

j_call: TRBJ2-3
d_call: TRBD2
clone_size: NA
v_call: TRBV6-5
cdr3_aa: CASSRGTIITDTQYF
cdr3_nt: TGTGCCAGCAGCCGCGGGACTATCATCACAGATACGCAGTATTTT

j_call: TRBJ2-7
d_call: TRBD2
clone_size: NA
v_call: TRBV18
cdr3_aa: CASSAGLAGEPYEQYF
cdr3_nt: TGTGCCAGCTCAGCGGGACTAGCGGGGGAGCCCTACGAGCAGTACTTC

j_call: TRBJ2-1
d_call: NA
clone_size: NA
v_call: TRBV5-1
cdr3_aa: CASSLMGQSSYNEQFF
cdr3_nt: TGCGCCAGCAGCTTGATGGGCCAGAGCTCCTACAATGAGCAGTTCTTC

j_call: TRBJ2-7
d_call: TRBD1
clone_size: NA
v_call: TRBV5-4
cdr3_aa: CASSPGQGAGEQYF
cdr3_nt: TGTGCCAGCAGCCCGGGACAGGGAGCGGGGGAGCAGTACTTC

j_call: TRBJ2-7
d_call: NA
clone_size: NA
v_call: TRBV5-6
cdr3_aa: CASSYPGSYEQYF
cdr3_nt: TGTGCCAGCAGCTACCCGGGCTCCTACGAGCAGTACTTC

j_call: TRBJ2-7
d_call: TRBD2
clone_size: NA
v_call: TRBV18
cdr3_aa: CASSPSWAGGPHEQYF
cdr3_nt: TGTGCCAGCTCACCAAGTTGGGCGGGAGGGCCCCACGAGCAGTACTTC

j_call: TRBJ2-3
d_call: TRBD1
clone_size: NA
v_call: TRBV5-8
cdr3_aa: CASSLGDRDTQYF
cdr3_nt: TGTGCCAGCAGCTTGGGGGACAGAGATACGCAGTATTTT

j_call: TRBJ2-3
d_call: NA
clone_size: NA
v_call: TRBV5-6
cdr3_aa: CASSLAYDRHTDTQYF
cdr3_nt: TGTGCCAGCAGCTTGGCCTATGACAGACACACAGATACGCAGTATTTT

j_call: TRBJ1-1
d_call: NA
clone_size: NA
v_call: TRBV15
cdr3_aa: CATLQGLNTEAFF
cdr3_nt: TGTGCCACGCTTCAGGGGCTTAACACTGAAGCTTTCTTT

j_call: TRBJ2-1
d_call: NA
clone_size: NA
v_call: TRBV25-1
cdr3_aa: CASTGGSNEQFF
cdr3_nt: TGTGCCAGCACTGGGGGGTCCAATGAGCAGTTCTTC

j_call: TRBJ2-3
d_call: NA
clone_size: NA
v_call: TRBV7-2
cdr3_aa: CASSWGADTQYF
cdr3_nt: TGTGCCAGCAGCTGGGGCGCAGATACGCAGTATTTT

j_call: TRBJ1-2
d_call: TRBD1
clone_size: NA
v_call: TRBV5-1
cdr3_aa: CASSSTGGNLYGYTF
cdr3_nt: TGCGCCAGCAGCTCAACAGGGGGCAATCTATATGGCTACACCTTC

j_call: TRBJ2-1
d_call: NA
clone_size: NA
v_call: TRBV5-6
cdr3_aa: CASSLAASEQFF
cdr3_nt: TGTGCCAGCAGCTTGGCTGCGTCTGAGCAGTTCTTC

j_call: TRBJ2-1
d_call: TRBD2
clone_size: few
v_call: TRBV6-4
cdr3_aa: CASSLGLAGVNEQFF
cdr3_nt: TGTGCCAGCAGTCTTGGACTAGCGGGAGTCAATGAGCAGTTCTTC

j_call: TRBJ2-1
d_call: NA
clone_size: NA
v_call: TRBV2
cdr3_aa: CASSEVSGGTSDYNEQFF
cdr3_nt: TGTGCCAGCAGTGAAGTTTCCGGGGGAACCTCGGACTACAATGAGCAGTTCTTC

j_call: TRBJ1-1
d_call: NA
clone_size: NA
v_call: TRBV12-5
cdr3_aa: CASGPGDQLSPNTEAFF
cdr3_nt: TGTGCTAGTGGTCCCGGGGATCAGCTCAGCCCGAACACTGAAGCTTTCTTT

j_call: TRBJ1-2
d_call: NA
clone_size: NA
v_call: TRBV7-9
cdr3_aa: CASSFGTAWGYTF
cdr3_nt: TGTGCCAGCAGCTTCGGTACCGCGTGGGGCTACACCTTC

j_call: TRBJ2-7
d_call: NA
clone_size: NA
v_call: TRBV5-1
cdr3_aa: CASSLGAGAEQYF
cdr3_nt: TGCGCCAGCAGCTTGGGGGCAGGTGCCGAGCAGTACTTC

j_call: TRBJ2-7
d_call: TRBD1
clone_size: NA
v_call: TRBV11-1
cdr3_aa: CASSQPSGTGDYEQYF
cdr3_nt: TGTGCCAGCAGCCAACCGTCCGGGACAGGGGACTACGAGCAGTACTTC

j_call: TRBJ1-5
d_call: NA
clone_size: NA
v_call: TRBV12-2
cdr3_aa: CASRPEPQHF
cdr3_nt: TGTGCAAGTCGCCCCGAGCCCCAGCATTTT

j_call: TRBJ2-7
d_call: NA
clone_size: NA
v_call: TRBV5-1
cdr3_aa: CASRNAPDREVYEQYF
cdr3_nt: TGCGCCAGCCGTAACGCTCCCGACAGGGAGGTATACGAGCAGTACTTC

j_call: TRBJ2-7
d_call: TRBD1
clone_size: NA
v_call: TRBV19
cdr3_aa: CASSEDRREQYF
cdr3_nt: TGTGCCAGTAGTGAGGACAGGCGAGAGCAGTACTTC

j_call: TRBJ2-7
d_call: NA
clone_size: NA
v_call: TRBV5-8
cdr3_aa: CASSRTYSDHYEQYF
cdr3_nt: TGTGCCAGCAGCCGGACTTACTCCGACCACTACGAGCAGTACTTC

j_call: TRBJ1-2
d_call: NA
clone_size: few
v_call: TRBV19
cdr3_aa: CASSSTGYYGYTF
cdr3_nt: TGTGCCAGTAGTTCAACAGGGTACTATGGCTACACCTTC

j_call: TRBJ1-2
d_call: NA
clone_size: NA
v_call: TRBV2
cdr3_aa: CASKETGFNYGYTF
cdr3_nt: TGTGCCAGCAAGGAGACAGGCTTTAACTATGGCTACACCTTC

j_call: TRBJ1-2
d_call: TRBD1
clone_size: NA
v_call: TRBV6-5
cdr3_aa: CASSRTGGALYGYTF
cdr3_nt: TGTGCCAGCAGCCGGACAGGGGGCGCGTTATATGGCTACACCTTC

j_call: TRBJ2-2
d_call: NA
clone_size: NA
v_call: TRBV19
cdr3_aa: CASSIAGLAANTGELFF
cdr3_nt: TGTGCCAGTAGTATAGCCGGGTTAGCGGCGAACACCGGGGAGCTGTTTTTT

j_call: TRBJ2-3
d_call: NA
clone_size: NA
v_call: TRBV12-3/TRBV12-4
cdr3_aa: CASSPEATQYF
cdr3_nt: TGTGCCAGCAGCCCGGAGGCTACGCAGTATTTT

j_call: TRBJ1-1
d_call: NA
clone_size: NA
v_call: TRBV6-1
cdr3_aa: CASSEWGEGVNTEAFF
cdr3_nt: TGTGCCAGCAGTGAATGGGGGGAAGGTGTGAACACTGAAGCTTTCTTT